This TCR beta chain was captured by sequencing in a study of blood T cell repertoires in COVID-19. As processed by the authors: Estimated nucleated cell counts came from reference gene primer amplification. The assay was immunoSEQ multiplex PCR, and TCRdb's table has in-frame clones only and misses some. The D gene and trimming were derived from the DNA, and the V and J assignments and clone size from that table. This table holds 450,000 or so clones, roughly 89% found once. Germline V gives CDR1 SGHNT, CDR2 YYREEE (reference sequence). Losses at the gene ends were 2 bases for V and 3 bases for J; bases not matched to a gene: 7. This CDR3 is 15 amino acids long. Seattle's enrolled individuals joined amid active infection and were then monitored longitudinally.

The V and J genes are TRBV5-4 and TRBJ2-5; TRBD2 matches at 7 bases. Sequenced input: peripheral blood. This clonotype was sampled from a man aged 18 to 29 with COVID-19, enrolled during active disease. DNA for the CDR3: TGTGCCAGCAGCTTCCCGGGAGGAGGTGAAGAGACCCAGTACTTC. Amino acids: CASSFPGGGEETQYF.